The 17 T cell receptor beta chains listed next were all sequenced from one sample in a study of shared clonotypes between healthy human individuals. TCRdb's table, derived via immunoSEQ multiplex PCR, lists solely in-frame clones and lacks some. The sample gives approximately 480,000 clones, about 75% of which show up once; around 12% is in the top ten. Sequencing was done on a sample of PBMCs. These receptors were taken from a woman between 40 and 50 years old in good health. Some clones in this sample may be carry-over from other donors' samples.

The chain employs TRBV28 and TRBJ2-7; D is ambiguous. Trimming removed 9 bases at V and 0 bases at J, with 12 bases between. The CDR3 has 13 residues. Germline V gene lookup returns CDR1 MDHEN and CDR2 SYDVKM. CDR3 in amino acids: CARRVPTSYEQYF. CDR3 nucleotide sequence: TGTGCCAGAAGGGTTCCGACCTCCTACGAGCAGTACTTC. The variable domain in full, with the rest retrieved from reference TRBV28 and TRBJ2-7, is DVKVTQSSRYLVKRTGEKVFLECVQDMDHENMFWYRQDPGLGLRLIYFSYDVKMKEKGDIPEGYSVSREKKERFSLILESASTNQTSMYLCARRVPTSYEQYFGPGTRLTVT.

The CDR3 here is CASSPGVWGTDTQYF. The CDR3 coding sequence is TGCGCCAGCAGCCCAGGGGTTTGGGGAACAGATACGCAGTATTTT. The chain couples TRBV5-1 to TRBJ2-3; a weak D match, TRBD1 (6 bases). V lost 4 bases to trimming and J lost 3 bases, with 15 bases between them. Germline values: CDR1 SGHRS, CDR2 YFSETQ. The CDR3 totals 15 residues.

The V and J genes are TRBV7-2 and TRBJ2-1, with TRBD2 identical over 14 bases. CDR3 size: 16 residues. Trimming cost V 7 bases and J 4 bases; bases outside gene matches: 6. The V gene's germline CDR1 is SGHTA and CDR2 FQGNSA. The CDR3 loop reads CASTGTSGSSYNEQFF. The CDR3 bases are TGTGCCAGCACCGGGACTAGCGGGAGTTCATACAATGAGCAGTTCTTC. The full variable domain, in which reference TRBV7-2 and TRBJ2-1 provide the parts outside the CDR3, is GAGVSQSPSNKVTEKGKDVELRCDPISGHTALYWYRQSLGQGLEFLIYFQGNSAPDKSGLPSDRFSAERTGGSVSTLTIQRTQQEDSAVYLCASTGTSGSSYNEQFFGPGTRLTVL.

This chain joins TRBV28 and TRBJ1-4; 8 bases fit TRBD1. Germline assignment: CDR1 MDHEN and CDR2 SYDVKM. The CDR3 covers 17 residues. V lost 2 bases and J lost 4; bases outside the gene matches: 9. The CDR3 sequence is CASSLDPRGPFNEKLFF. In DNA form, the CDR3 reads TGTGCCAGCAGTTTAGACCCCAGGGGGCCGTTTAATGAAAAACTGTTTTTT.

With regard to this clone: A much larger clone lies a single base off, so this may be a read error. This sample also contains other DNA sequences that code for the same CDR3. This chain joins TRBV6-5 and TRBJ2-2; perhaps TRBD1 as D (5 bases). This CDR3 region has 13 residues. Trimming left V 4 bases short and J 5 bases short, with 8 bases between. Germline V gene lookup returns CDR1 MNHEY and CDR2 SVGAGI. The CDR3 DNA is TGTGCCAGCAGTTTGCAGGGTACCGGGGAGCTGTTTTTT. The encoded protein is CASSLQGTGELFF.

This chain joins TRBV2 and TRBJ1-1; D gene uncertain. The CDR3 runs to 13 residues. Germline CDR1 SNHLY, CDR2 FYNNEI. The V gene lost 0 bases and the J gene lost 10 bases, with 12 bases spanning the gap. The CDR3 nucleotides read TGTGCCAGCAGTGAAGCTCGGGAGGGTACAGCTTTCTTT. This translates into CASSEAREGTAFF. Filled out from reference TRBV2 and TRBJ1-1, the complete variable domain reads EPEVTQTPSHQVTQMGQEVILRCVPISNHLYFYWYRQILGQKVEFLVSFYNNEISEKSEIFDDQFSVERPDGSNFTLKIRSTKLEDSAMYFCASSEAREGTAFFGQGTRLTVV.

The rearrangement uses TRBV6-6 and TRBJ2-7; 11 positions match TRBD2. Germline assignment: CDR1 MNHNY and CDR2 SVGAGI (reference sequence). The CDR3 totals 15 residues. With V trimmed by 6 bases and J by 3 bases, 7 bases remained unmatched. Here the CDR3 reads CASRAASGRFYEQYF. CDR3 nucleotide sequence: TGTGCCAGCAGAGCCGCTAGCGGGAGGTTCTACGAGCAGTACTTC.

CDR3 sequence (DNA): TGTGCCAGCAGTTCCCAGGACATCTATGAGCAGTTCTTC. Encoded protein: CASSSQDIYEQFF. This rearrangement joins TRBV6-1 to TRBJ2-1, with TRBD1 as a possible D gene (5 bases). Germline V gene data show CDR1 as MNHNS and CDR2 as SASEGT. Trimming took off 5 bases at V and 8 bases at J, with 13 bases between the two ends. CDR3 length: 13 residues.

This CDR3 is CASSSGLVQETQYF. CDR3 coding DNA: TGTGCCAGCTCCTCGGGGTTGGTCCAAGAGACCCAGTACTTC. V usage is TRBV18 and J usage is TRBJ2-5; possibly TRBD2 for D (5 bases). This CDR3 spans 14 amino acids. Trimming removed 6 bases from V and 1 base from J, with 12 bases in between. Germline V CDR1 and CDR2: KGHSH, LQKENI.

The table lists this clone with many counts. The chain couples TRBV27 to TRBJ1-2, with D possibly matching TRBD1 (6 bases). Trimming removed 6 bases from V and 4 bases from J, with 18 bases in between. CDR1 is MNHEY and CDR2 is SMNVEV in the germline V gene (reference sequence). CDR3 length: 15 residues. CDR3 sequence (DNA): TGTGCCAGCAGACCGGGTCTGGGGGCTATCTATGGCTACACCTTC. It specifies CASRPGLGAIYGYTF.

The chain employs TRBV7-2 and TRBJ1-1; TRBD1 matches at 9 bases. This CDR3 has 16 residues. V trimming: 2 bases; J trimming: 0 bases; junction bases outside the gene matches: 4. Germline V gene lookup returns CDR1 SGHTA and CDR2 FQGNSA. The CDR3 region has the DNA TGTGCCAGCAGCTTACTGACAGGGGGAATGAACACTGAAGCTTTCTTT. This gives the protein CASSLLTGGMNTEAFF.

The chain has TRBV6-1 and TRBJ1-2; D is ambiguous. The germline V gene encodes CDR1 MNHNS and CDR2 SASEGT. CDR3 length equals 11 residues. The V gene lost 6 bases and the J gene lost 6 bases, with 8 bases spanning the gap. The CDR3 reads CASRAGDGYTF. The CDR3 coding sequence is TGTGCCAGCAGGGCGGGAGATGGCTACACCTTC.

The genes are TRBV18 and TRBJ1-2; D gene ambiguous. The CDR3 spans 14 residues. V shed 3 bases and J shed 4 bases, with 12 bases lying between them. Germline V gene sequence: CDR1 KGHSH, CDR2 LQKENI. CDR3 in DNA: TGTGCCAGCTCACCCCCACGGGGTGCCTATGGCTACACCTTC. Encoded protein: CASSPPRGAYGYTF.

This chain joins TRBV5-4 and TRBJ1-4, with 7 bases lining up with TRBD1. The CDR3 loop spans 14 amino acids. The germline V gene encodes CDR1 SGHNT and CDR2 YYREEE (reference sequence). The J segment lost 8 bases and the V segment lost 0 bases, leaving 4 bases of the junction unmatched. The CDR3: CASSLGQGREKLFF. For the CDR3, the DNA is TGTGCCAGCAGCTTGGGACAGGGAAGGGAAAAACTGTTTTTT.

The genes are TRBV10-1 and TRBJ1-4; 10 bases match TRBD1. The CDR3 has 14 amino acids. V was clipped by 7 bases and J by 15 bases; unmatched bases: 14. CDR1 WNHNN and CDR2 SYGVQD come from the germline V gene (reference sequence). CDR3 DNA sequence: TGCGCCAGCACCGACCGGACAGGGGGTTCTGGAATGTTTTTT. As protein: CASTDRTGGSGMFF.

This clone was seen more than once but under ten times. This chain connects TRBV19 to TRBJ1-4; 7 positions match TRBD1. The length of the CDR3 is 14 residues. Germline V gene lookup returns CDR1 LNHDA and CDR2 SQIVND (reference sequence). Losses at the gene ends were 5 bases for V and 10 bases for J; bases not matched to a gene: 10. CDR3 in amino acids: CASSSGQAEGKLFF. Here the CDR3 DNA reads TGTGCCAGTAGTTCAGGACAGGCGGAAGGAAAACTGTTTTTT.

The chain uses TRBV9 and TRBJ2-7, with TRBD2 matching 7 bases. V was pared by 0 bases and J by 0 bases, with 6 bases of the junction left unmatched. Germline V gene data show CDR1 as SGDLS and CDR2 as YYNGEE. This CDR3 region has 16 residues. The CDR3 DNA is TGTGCCAGCAGCGTAGCCCCCGGGACTAACTCCTACGAGCAGTACTTC. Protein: CASSVAPGTNSYEQYF.